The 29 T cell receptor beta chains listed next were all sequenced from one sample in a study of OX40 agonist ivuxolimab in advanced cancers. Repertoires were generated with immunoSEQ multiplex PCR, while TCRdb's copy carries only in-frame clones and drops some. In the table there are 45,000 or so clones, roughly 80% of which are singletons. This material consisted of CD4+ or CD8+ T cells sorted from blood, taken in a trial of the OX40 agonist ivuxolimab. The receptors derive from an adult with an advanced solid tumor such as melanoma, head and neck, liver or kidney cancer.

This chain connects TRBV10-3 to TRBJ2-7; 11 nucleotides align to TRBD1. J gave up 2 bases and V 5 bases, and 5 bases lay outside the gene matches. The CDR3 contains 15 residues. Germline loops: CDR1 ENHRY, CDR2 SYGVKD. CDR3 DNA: TGTGCCATCAGTACCGGGACAGGGGGTCCCTACGAGCAGTACTTC. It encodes CAISTGTGGPYEQYF.

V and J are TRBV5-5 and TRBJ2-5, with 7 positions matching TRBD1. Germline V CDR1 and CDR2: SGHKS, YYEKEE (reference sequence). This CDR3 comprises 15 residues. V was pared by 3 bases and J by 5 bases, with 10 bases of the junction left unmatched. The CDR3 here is CASSSVSGGWETQYF. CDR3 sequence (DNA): TGTGCCAGCAGCTCCGTCTCAGGGGGATGGGAGACCCAGTACTTC.

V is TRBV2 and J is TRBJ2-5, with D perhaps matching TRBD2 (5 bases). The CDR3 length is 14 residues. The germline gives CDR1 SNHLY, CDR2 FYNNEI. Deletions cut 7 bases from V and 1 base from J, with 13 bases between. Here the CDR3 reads CASKRDGGQETQYF. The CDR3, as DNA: TGTGCCAGCAAGCGCGACGGAGGCCAAGAGACCCAGTACTTC.

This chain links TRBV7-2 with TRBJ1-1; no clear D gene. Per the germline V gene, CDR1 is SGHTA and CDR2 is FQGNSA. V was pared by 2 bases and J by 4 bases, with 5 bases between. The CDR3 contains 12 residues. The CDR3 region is CASSLRSTEAFF. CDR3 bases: TGTGCCAGCAGCTTAAGGTCCACTGAAGCTTTCTTT.

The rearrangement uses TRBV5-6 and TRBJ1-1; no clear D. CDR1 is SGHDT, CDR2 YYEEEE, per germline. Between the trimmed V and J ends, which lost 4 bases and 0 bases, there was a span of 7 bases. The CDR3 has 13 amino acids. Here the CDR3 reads CASSIQVNTEAFF. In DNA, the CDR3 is TGTGCCAGCAGCATTCAGGTGAACACTGAAGCTTTCTTT.

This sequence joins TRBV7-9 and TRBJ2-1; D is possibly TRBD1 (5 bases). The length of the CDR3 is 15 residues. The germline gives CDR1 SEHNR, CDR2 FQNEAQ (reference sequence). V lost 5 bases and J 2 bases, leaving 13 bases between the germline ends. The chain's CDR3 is CASSLLGQTYNEQFF. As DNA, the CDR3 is TGTGCCAGCAGCCTCCTGGGGCAGACCTACAATGAGCAGTTCTTC.

CDR3 loop: CASSRGARDDGELFF. The CDR3 DNA follows: TGTGCCAGCAGCCGGGGGGCGCGGGATGACGGGGAGCTGTTTTTT. The chain joins TRBV4-2 to TRBJ2-2; possibly TRBD1 or TRBD2 for D (6 bases each). Trimming left V 4 bases short and J 7 bases short, with 16 bases between. The CDR3 is 15 residues long. CDR1 and CDR2 (germline): LGHNA, YNFKEQ.

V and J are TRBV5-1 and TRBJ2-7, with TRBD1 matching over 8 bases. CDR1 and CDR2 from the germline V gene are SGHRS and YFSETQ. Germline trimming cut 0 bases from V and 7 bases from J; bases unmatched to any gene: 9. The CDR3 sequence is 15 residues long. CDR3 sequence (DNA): TGCGCCAGCAGCTTGGGGACAGGGCCGCTTGTTGAGCAGTACTTC. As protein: CASSLGTGPLVEQYF.

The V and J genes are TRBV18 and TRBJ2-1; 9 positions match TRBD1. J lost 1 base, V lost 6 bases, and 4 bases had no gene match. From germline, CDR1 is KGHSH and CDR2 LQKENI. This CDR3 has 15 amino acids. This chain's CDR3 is CASSLGQGSYNEQFF. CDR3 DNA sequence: TGTGCCAGCTCGTTGGGACAGGGTTCCTACAATGAGCAGTTCTTC. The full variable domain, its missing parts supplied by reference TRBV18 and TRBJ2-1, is NAGVMQNPRHLVRRRGQEARLRCSPMKGHSHVYWYRQLPEEGLKFMVYLQKENIIDESGMPKERFSAEFPKEGPSILRIQQVVRGDSAAYFCASSLGQGSYNEQFFGPGTRLTVL.

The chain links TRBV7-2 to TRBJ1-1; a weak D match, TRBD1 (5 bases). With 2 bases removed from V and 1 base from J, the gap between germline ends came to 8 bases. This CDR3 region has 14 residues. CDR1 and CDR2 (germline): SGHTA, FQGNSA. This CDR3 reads CASSLSGQNTEAFF. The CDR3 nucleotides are TGTGCCAGCAGCTTATCAGGGCAGAACACTGAAGCTTTCTTT. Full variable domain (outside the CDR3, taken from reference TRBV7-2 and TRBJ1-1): GAGVSQSPSNKVTEKGKDVELRCDPISGHTALYWYRQSLGQGLEFLIYFQGNSAPDKSGLPSDRFSAERTGGSVSTLTIQRTQQEDSAVYLCASSLSGQNTEAFFGQGTRLTVV.

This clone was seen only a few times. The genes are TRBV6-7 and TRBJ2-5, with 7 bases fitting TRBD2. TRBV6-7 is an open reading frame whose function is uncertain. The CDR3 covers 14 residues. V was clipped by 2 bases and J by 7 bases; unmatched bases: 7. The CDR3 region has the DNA TGTGCCAGCAGTTACGGGAGGGCGGTCGGGACCCAGTACTTC. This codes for CASSYGRAVGTQYF.

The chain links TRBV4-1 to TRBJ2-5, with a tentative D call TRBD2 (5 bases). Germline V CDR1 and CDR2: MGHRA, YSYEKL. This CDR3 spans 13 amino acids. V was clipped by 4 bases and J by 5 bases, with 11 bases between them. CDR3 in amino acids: CASSPRARETQYF. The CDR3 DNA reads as TGCGCCAGCAGCCCGAGGGCCAGGGAGACCCAGTACTTC.

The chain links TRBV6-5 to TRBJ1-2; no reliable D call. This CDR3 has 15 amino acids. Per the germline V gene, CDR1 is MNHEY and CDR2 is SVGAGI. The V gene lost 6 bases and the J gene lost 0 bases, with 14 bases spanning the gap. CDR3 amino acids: CASRSLQRPNYGYTF. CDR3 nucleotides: TGTGCCAGCAGGTCACTACAGCGTCCTAACTATGGCTACACCTTC.

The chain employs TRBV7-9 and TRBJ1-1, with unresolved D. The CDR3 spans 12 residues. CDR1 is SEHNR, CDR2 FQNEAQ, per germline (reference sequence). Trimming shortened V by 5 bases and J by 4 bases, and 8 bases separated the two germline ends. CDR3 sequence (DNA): TGTGCCAGCAGCGAGGCCCTCACTGAAGCTTTCTTT. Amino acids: CASSEALTEAFF.

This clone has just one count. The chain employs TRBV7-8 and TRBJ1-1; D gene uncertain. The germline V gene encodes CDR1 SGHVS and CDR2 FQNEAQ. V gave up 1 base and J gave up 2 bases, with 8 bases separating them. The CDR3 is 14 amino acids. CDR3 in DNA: TGTGCCAGCAGCTTAGGGGGATTTAACACTGAAGCTTTCTTT. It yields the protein CASSLGGFNTEAFF.

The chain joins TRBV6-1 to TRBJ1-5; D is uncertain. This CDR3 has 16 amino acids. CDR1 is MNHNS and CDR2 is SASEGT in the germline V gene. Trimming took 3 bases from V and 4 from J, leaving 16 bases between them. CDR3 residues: CASSEMGGAVNQPQHF. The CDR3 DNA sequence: TGTGCCAGCAGTGAGATGGGTGGAGCAGTAAATCAGCCCCAGCATTTT.

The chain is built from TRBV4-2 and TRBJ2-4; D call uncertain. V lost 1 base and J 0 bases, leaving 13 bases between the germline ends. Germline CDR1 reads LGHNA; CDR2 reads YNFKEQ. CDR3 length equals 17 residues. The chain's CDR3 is CASSQVLQASAKNIQYF. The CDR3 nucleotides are TGTGCCAGCAGCCAAGTGCTCCAGGCCTCAGCCAAAAACATTCAGTACTTC.

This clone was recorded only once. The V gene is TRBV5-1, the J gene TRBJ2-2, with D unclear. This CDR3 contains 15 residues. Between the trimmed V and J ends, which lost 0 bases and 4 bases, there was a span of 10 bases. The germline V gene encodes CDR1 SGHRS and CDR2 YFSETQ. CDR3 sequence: CASSLVTPGTGELFF. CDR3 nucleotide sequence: TGCGCCAGCAGCTTGGTGACACCGGGCACCGGGGAGCTGTTTTTT.

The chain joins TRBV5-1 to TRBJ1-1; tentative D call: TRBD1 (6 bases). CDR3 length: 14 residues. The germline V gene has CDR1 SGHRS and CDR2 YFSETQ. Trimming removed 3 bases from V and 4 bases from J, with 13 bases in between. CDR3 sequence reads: CASSWGEGGTEAFF. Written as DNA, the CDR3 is TGCGCCAGCAGCTGGGGAGAGGGGGGCACTGAAGCTTTCTTT.

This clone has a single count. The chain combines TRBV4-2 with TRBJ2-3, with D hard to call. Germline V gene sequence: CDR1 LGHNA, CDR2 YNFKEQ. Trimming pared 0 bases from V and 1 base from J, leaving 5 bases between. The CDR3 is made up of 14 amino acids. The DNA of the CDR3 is TGTGCCAGCAGCCAAGATCGGGGCACAGATACGCAGTATTTT. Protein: CASSQDRGTDTQYF.

CDR3 bases: TGTGCCAGTAGTGAGGCAGGGTTCACCTACGAGCAGTACTTC. This codes for CASSEAGFTYEQYF. V and J are TRBV19 and TRBJ2-5; D is perhaps TRBD1 (5 bases). The DNA end favors TRBJ2-7, so the J call may be wrong. The CDR3 consists of 14 residues. Germline lookup yields CDR1 LNHDA and CDR2 SQIVND (reference sequence).

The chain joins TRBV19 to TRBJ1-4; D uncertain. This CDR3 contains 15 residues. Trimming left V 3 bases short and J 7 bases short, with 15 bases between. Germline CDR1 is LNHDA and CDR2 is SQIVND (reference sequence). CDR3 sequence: CASSISGFSGEKLFF. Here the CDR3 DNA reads TGTGCCAGTAGTATTTCGGGTTTCAGCGGTGAAAAACTGTTTTTT.

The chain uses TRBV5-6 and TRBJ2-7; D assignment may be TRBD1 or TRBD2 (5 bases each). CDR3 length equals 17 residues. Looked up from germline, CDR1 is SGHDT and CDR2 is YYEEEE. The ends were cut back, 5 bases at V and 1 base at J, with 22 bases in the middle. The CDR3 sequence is CASSPPPWDPRSYEQYF. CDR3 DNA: TGTGCCAGCAGTCCCCCACCCTGGGACCCGCGTTCCTACGAGCAGTACTTC.

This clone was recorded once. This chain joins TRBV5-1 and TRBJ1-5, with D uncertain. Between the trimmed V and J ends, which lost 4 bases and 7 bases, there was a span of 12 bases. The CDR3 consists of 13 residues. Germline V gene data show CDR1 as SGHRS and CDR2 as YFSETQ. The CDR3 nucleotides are TGCGCCAGCAGCCCCGAATCTGGGCAGCCCCAGCATTTT. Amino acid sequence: CASSPESGQPQHF.

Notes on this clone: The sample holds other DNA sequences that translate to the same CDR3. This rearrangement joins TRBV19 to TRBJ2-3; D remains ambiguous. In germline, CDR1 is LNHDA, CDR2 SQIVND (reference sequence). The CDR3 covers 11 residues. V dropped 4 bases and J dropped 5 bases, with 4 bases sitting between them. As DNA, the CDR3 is TGTGCCAGTAGTACGGAAGATACGCAGTATTTT. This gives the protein CASSTEDTQYF.

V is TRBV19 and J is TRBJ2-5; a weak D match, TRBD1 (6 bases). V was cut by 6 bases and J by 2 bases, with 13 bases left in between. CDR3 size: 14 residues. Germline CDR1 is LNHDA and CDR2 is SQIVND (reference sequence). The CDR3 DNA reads TGTGCCAGTAGGACCGGGACAAGACAAGAGACCCAGTACTTC. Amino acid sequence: CASRTGTRQETQYF.

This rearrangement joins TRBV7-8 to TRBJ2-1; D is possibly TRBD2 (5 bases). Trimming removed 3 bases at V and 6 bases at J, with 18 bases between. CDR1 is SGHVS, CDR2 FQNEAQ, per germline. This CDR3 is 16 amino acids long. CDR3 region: CASSFHHGMGFNEQFF. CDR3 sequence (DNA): TGTGCCAGCAGCTTTCACCACGGGATGGGATTCAATGAGCAGTTCTTC.

CDR3: CASRDGTLGTQYF. CDR3 DNA: TGTGCCAGCAGGGACGGGACACTGGGGACCCAGTACTTC. The chain joins TRBV2 to TRBJ2-5; possibly TRBD1 for D (6 bases). Trimming left V 6 bases short and J 7 bases short, with 15 bases between. This CDR3 region has 13 residues. Germline V CDR1 and CDR2: SNHLY, FYNNEI.

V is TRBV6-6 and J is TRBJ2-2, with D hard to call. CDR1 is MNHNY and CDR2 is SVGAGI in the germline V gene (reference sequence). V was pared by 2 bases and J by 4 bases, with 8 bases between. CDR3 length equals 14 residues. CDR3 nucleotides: TGTGCCAGCAGTTACGGGGTTACCACCGGGGAGCTGTTTTTT. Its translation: CASSYGVTTGELFF.